The entry that follows covers one TCR beta chain sequence. This clonotype has more than one count but fewer than ten. Its antigen has not been determined. Within one base of it there is no much larger clone, and no base qualities were kept. This sample stems from a study of blood T cells in healthy people across ages (dated by TCRdb to the mid-2010s). At the level of the whole study: In model experiments, template switching captured roughly one uniquely barcoded TCR beta cDNA molecule for every two T cells. To track age-related changes in TCR beta repertoire diversity, the study relied on deep sequencing normalized with unique cDNA molecular identifiers. Donors were grouped into four age groups: young (average approximately 15 years), middle-aged (roughly 37), aged (approximately 67) and long-lived (about 82). To avoid experimental bias, donors of different ages were randomly spread across the sequencing lanes. Two additional independent replicas of 1 million unique cDNA reads from the same blood draw were analyzed for two donors (one aged 18 to 30 and one aged 80 or older).

The donors were roughly 38 Caucasian individuals from Russia, aged roughly 6 to 90 years, who were systemically healthy. Roughly 9 milliliters of peripheral blood were drawn from each donor into EDTA-treated Vacutainer tubes. Ficoll-Paque density-gradient centrifugation was used to isolate PBMCs, with at least 6.5 million per sample. Total RNA was extracted from PBMCs with Trizol reagent, with at least 5.5 micrograms obtained per sample. The percentages of naive CD45RAhigh/CD27high T cells were determined by flow cytometry on a PBMC aliquot from every donor. Taken from cysteine to phenylalanine, the CDR3 has 14 residues. The only DNA kept is the CDR3, 42 bases in frame from the first base. CDR1 and CDR2 (LGHDT, YNNKEL) derive from the germline V gene (reference sequence). Between the V and J ends, shortened by 3 bases and 7 bases respectively, the junction contains 13 bases. Study-level results and caveats: Compared with the aged group, more naive CD4+ T cells, fewer expanded clones and increased TCR diversity were shown by the long-lived group, suggesting age selection. As age increased, observed TCR beta diversity per million T cells dropped in a roughly linear way, and a significant reduction was already evident by age 40. Estimates of total diversity from one million sequenced T cells were regarded as lower bounds and underestimates. There was a strong correlation between observed TCR beta diversity and the percentage of naive T cells measured by flow cytometry. Donor CMV infection status was unknown, potentially confounding age-related changes in expanded clonotypes. Bulk unsorted PBMC profiling prevented conclusive comparison of naive and antigen-experienced compartments.

The method behind the library was 5' RACE. The reads were generated on an Illumina HiSeq 2500. A second PCR of roughly 7 to 11 cycles was run with a J-beta primer mix and a sample-barcoded 5' primer. A template-switch 5' adaptor carrying 12 random nucleotides introduced a unique molecular identifier onto each TCR beta cDNA molecule. At least 3 million CDR3-containing paired-end reads were obtained from each sample. The Mint cDNA synthesis kit, primed by a TRBC-specific oligonucleotide, was used to synthesize first-strand cDNA from all RNA. Following uracil-DNA glycosylase treatment, all cDNA underwent a first 18-cycle PCR with the universal primers M1SS and BC2_uni_R. As for how the authors treated the data: Normalization of each sample was performed by random selection of 1 million high-quality reads, each carrying a distinct molecular identifier. Reads with shared molecular identifiers were discarded instead of being binned into consensus sequences. MiTCR, with a Q25 quality threshold and the strictest error-elimination algorithm, was used for CDR3 identification, clonotype clustering and error correction. Lower-bound total TCR beta diversity was estimated with a nonparametric unseen species model using Euler transformation. The public reads were run again by TCRdb, first through fastp at Q25 and then through MiXCR, and only productive beta chains were kept. Records with the same CDR3 protein are collapsed into one entry carrying the most frequent genes and DNA. TCRdb's processing, not the authors' own work, is the source of the V and J calls. The sample table records 780,000 or so distinct CDR3 sequences; approximately 60% of these occur just once. The ten largest account for about 26% of the sample.

The TCR was taken from a man aged 35-49 years in good health. Here the chain combines TRBV3-1 and TRBJ2-1, with TRBD2 as a weak D call on 7 bases. The specimen was blood. The nucleotides are TGTGCCAGCAGCCACGAGGGGGAGGGGAATGAGCAGTTCTTC. It codes for CASSHEGEGNEQFF.